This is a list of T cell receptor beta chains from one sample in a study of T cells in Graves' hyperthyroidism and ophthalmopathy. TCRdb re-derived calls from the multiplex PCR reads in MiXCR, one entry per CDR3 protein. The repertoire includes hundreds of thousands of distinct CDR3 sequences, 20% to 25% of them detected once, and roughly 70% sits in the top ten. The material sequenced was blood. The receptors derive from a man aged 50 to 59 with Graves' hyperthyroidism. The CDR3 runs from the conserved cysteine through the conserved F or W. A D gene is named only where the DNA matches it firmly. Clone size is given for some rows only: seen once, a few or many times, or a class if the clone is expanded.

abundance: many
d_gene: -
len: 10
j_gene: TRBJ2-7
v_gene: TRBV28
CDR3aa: CASKGYEQYF
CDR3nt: TGTGCCAGCAAGGGTTACGAGCAGTACTTC

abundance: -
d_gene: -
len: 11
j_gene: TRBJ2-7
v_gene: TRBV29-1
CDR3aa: CSAGSSYEQYF
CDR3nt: TGCAGCGCGGGTAGCTCCTACGAGCAGTACTTC

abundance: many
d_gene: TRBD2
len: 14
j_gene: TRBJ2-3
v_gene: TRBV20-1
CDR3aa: CSAASSGSTDTQYF
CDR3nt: TGCAGTGCTGCGTCTAGCGGAAGCACAGATACGCAGTATTTT

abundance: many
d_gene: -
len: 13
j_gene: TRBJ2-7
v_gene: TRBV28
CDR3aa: CASSLRAPYEQYF
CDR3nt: TGTGCCAGCAGTTTAAGGGCTCCCTACGAGCAGTACTTC

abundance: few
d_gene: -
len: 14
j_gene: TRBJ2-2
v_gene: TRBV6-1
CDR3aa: CASRMWGIGGELFF
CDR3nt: TGTGCCAGCAGGATGTGGGGGATCGGCGGGGAGCTGTTTTTT

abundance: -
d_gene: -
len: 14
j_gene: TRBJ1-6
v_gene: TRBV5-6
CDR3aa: CASSPTGYYSPLHF
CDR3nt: TGTGCCAGCAGCCCTACAGGGTATTATTCACCCCTCCACTTT

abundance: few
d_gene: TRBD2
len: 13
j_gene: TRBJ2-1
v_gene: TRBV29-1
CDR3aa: CSVTSGRSYEQFF
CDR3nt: TGCAGCGTGACTAGCGGGAGGAGCTATGAGCAGTTCTTC

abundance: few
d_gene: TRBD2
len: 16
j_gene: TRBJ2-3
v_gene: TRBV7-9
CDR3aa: CASSLAAGGVTDTQYF
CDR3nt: TGTGCCAGCAGCTTAGCGGCGGGAGGGGTCACAGATACGCAGTATTTT

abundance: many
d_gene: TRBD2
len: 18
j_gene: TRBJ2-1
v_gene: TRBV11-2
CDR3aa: CASSLPRGGRAWSNEQFF
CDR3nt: TGTGCCAGCAGCTTACCCCGGGGCGGGAGGGCCTGGTCCAATGAGCAGTTCTTC

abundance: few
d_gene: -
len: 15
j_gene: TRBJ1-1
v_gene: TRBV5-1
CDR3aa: CASSLEGRENTEAFF
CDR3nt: TGCGCCAGCAGCTTGGAAGGCAGGGAGAACACTGAAGCTTTCTTT

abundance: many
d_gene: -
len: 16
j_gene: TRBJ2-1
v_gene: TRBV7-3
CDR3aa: CASSPRAAGSYNEQFF
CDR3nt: TGTGCCAGCAGCCCACGGGCGGCGGGATCCTACAATGAGCAGTTCTTC

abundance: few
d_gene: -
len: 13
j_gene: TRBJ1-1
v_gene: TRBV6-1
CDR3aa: CASRWGANTEAFF
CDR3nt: TGTGCCAGCAGGTGGGGGGCGAACACTGAAGCTTTCTTT

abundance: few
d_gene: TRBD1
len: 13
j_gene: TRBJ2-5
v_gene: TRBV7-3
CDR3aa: CASRRQGRETQYF
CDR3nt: TGTGCCAGCAGGAGACAGGGGCGAGAGACCCAGTACTTC

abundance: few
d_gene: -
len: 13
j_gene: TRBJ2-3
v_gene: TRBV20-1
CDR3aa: CSARDPITDTQYF
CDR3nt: TGCAGTGCTAGAGATCCTATCACAGATACGCAGTATTTT

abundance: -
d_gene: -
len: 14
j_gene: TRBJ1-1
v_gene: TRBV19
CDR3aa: CASRDRGMNTEAFF
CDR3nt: TGTGCCAGTAGGGATAGAGGGATGAACACTGAAGCTTTCTTT

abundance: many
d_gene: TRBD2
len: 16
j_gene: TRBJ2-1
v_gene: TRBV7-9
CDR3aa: CASSPPRAGQYNEQFF
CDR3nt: TGTGCCAGCAGCCCTCCACGAGCGGGGCAGTACAATGAGCAGTTCTTC

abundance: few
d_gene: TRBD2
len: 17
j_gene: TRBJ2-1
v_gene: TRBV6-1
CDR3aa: CASREWSGRAVGQEQFF
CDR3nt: TGTGCCAGCAGAGAGTGGAGCGGGAGGGCCGTGGGGCAAGAGCAGTTCTTC

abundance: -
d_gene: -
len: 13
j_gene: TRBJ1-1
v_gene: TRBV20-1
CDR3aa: CSARSPSRAEAFF
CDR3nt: TGCAGTGCTAGATCCCCTTCAAGGGCTGAAGCTTTCTTT

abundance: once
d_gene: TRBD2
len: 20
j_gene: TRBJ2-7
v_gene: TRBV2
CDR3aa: CASSEWVGTSGRSTTYEQYF
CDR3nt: TGTGCCAGCAGTGAATGGGTCGGGACTAGCGGGAGATCTACGACCTACGAGCAGTACTTC

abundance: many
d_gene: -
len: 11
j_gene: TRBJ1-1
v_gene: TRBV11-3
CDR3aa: CASSGYTEAFF
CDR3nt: TGTGCCAGCAGCGGGTACACTGAAGCTTTCTTT

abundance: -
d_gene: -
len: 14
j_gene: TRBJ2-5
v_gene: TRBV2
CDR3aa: CASSDRTTLGTQYF
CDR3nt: TGTGCCAGCAGTGACAGGACAACCTTGGGGACCCAGTACTTC

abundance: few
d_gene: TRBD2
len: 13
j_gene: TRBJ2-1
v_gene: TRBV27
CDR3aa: CASRSTSSNEQFF
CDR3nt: TGTGCCAGCAGATCGACTAGCTCTAATGAGCAGTTCTTC

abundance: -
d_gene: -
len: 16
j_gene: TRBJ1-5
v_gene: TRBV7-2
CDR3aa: CASSLDGLGLYQPQHF
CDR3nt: TGTGCCAGCAGCTTAGACGGCTTGGGGCTCTATCAGCCCCAGCATTTT

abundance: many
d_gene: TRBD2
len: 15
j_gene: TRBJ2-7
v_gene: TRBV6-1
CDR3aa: CASSEILAESYEQYF
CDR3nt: TGTGCCAGCAGTGAAATCCTAGCGGAGTCCTACGAGCAGTACTTC

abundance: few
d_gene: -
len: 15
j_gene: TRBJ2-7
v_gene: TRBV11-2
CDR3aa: CASSRGPESSYEQYF
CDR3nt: TGTGCCAGCAGCCGGGGGCCTGAGAGCTCCTACGAGCAGTACTTC

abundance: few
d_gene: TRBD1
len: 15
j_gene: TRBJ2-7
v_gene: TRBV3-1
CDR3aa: CASSQVGTGGYEQYF
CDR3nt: TGTGCCAGCAGCCAAGTAGGGACAGGGGGCTACGAGCAGTACTTC

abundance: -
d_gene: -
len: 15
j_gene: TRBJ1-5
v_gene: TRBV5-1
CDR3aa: CASSLAGRGSQPQHF
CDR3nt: TGCGCCAGCAGCCTGGCCGGCCGGGGGAGTCAGCCCCAGCATTTT

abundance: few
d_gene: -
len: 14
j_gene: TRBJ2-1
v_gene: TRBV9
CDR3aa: CASSVAVTYNEQFF
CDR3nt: TGTGCCAGCAGCGTAGCGGTGACTTACAATGAGCAGTTCTTC